A single sample gave rise to the 18 T cell receptor beta chains below, sequenced in a study of blood T cell repertoires in COVID-19. Assay used: immunoSEQ multiplex PCR; TCRdb lists only in-frame clones, some missing. The table includes tens of thousands of clones, approximately 83% detected once. What was sequenced was peripheral blood. These receptors all come from a woman of 80 years or more with COVID-19, enrolled during active disease.

The J gene is TRBJ2-1, the V gene TRBV4-3; a possible D gene is TRBD1 (5 bases). The ends were cut back, 1 base at V and 0 bases at J, with 10 bases in the middle. The CDR3 runs 16 residues. Per the germline V gene, CDR1 is LGHNA and CDR2 is YSLEER. CDR3 in amino acids: CASSQGSGFSYNEQFF. The CDR3 DNA is TGCGCCAGCAGCCAAGGCTCAGGGTTCTCCTACAATGAGCAGTTCTTC.

V usage is TRBV28 and J usage is TRBJ2-7; 8 nucleotides match TRBD1. V lost 2 bases, J lost 8 bases, and 5 bases stayed unmatched. CDR3 length: 13 residues. Germline lookup yields CDR1 MDHEN and CDR2 SYDVKM. The CDR3: CASSLGDRPKQYF. The DNA for the CDR3 is TGTGCCAGCAGTTTAGGGGACAGGCCAAAGCAGTACTTC.

The chain has TRBV14 and TRBJ2-1; D perhaps matches TRBD1 (6 bases). The V gene's germline CDR1 is SGHDN and CDR2 FVKESK. The CDR3 is 16 amino acids. V lost 4 bases and J lost 2, with 15 bases in between. CDR3 bases: TGTGCCAGCAGCCCCCGGCAGGGGTCGACCTACAATGAGCAGTTCTTC. As protein: CASSPRQGSTYNEQFF.

This chain joins TRBV7-8 and TRBJ1-5, with D unclear. Germline V gives CDR1 SGHVS, CDR2 FQNEAQ. The CDR3 sequence is 13 residues long. The V end lost 1 base, the J end lost 8 bases, and 9 bases lay between the germline ends. CDR3 amino acids: CASSLVTVEPQHF. The CDR3 DNA reads as TGTGCCAGCAGCTTAGTAACTGTGGAGCCCCAGCATTTT. Complete variable domain (other parts from reference TRBV7-8 and TRBJ1-5): GAGVSQSPRYKVAKRGQDVALRCDPISGHVSLFWYQQALGQGPEFLTYFQNEAQLDKSGLPSDRFFAERPEGSVSTLKIQRTQQEDSAVYLCASSLVTVEPQHFGDGTRLSIL.

This clone was seen more than once but under ten times. This sequence joins TRBV2 and TRBJ2-6; 11 positions agree with TRBD2. The CDR3 is 17 amino acids. Germline V gene sequence: CDR1 SNHLY, CDR2 FYNNEI. J gave up 4 bases and V 3 bases, and 5 bases lay outside the gene matches. For the CDR3, the DNA is TGTGCCAGCAGTGAGCAACTAGCGGGAGTGGGGGCCAACGTCCTGACTTTC. Translation gives CASSEQLAGVGANVLTF.

The chain carries TRBV11-2 and TRBJ1-2; the match to TRBD1 covers 7 bases. Germline values: CDR1 SGHAT, CDR2 FQNNGV. Trimming took 1 base from V and 6 from J; bases not matched to a gene: 5. The CDR3 covers 14 residues. Written as DNA, the CDR3 is TGTGCCAGCAGCTTAGGACAGGGATTTCATGGCTACACCTTC. Amino acids: CASSLGQGFHGYTF.

The chain is built from TRBV11-2 and TRBJ1-5, with D perhaps TRBD1 (5 bases). The germline V and J ends were trimmed by 1 base and 6 bases, with 13 bases remaining between them. The length of the CDR3 is 15 residues. The germline gives CDR1 SGHAT, CDR2 FQNNGV. The CDR3 bases are TGTGCCAGCAGCTTAGGACAGAGGTCGGGTCAGCCCCAGCATTTT. Translation gives CASSLGQRSGQPQHF. The full variable domain, completed using reference TRBV11-2 and TRBJ1-5, is EAGVAQSPRYKIIEKRQSVAFWCNPISGHATLYWYQQILGQGPKLLIQFQNNGVVDDSQLPKDRFSAERLKGVDSTLKIQPAKLEDSAVYLCASSLGQRSGQPQHFGDGTRLSIL.

This chain joins TRBV6-2 or TRBV6-3 and TRBJ2-1; 10 bases fit TRBD2. CDR3 size: 17 residues. Trimming at V came to 0 bases and at J to 4 bases, leaving 6 bases not matched to a gene. The germline V gene encodes CDR1 MNHEY and CDR2 SVGEGT. CDR3 DNA: TGTGCCAGCAGTTACTCCCTGACTAGCGGGTTTTACAATGAGCAGTTCTTC. This sequence encodes CASSYSLTSGFYNEQFF.

The chain combines TRBV27 with TRBJ1-2; maybe TRBD1 (5 bases). Germline values: CDR1 MNHEY, CDR2 SMNVEV (reference sequence). V lost 6 bases, J lost 5 bases, and 19 bases lay in between. There are 15 residues in the CDR3. The CDR3 sequence: CASRSPLQALYGYTF. The CDR3 DNA reads as TGTGCCAGCAGATCGCCCTTACAGGCGCTGTATGGCTACACCTTC.

The CDR3: CASSRFRGTEAFF. CDR3 sequence (DNA): TGTGCCAGCAGTCGATTCAGGGGCACTGAAGCTTTCTTT. J is TRBJ1-1 and V is TRBV12-3 or TRBV12-4; a possible D gene is TRBD1 (6 bases). CDR3 length: 13 amino acids. The ends were cut back, 5 bases at V and 4 bases at J, with 11 bases in the middle.

The V and J genes are TRBV6-2 or TRBV6-3 and TRBJ2-3; 14 nucleotides match TRBD2. The CDR3 is made up of 15 amino acids. CDR1 is MNHEY, CDR2 SVGEGT, per germline. V was clipped by 5 bases and J by 5 bases; unmatched bases: 3. The DNA for the CDR3 is TGTGCCAGCAGTGGGACTAGCGGGAGTGTAGATACGCAGTATTTT. It is translated as CASSGTSGSVDTQYF.

The chain combines TRBV28 with TRBJ1-2; D may be TRBD1 (6 bases). Trimming removed 7 bases from V and 3 bases from J, with 9 bases in between. The CDR3 has 12 amino acids. Germline-derived CDR1 and CDR2 are MDHEN and SYDVKM. The CDR3 DNA follows: TGTGCCAGCACCAGGACAGACTATGGCTACACCTTC. Translated, it gives CASTRTDYGYTF.

CDR3 coding DNA: TGTGCCAGCTCGGGGACTAGCGGGAAACCAGATACGCAGTATTTT. This encodes CASSGTSGKPDTQYF. The chain is built from TRBV18 and TRBJ2-3, with 13 bases matching TRBD2. The CDR3 is 15 residues long. The V and J ends lost 6 bases and 4 bases, in that order; junction bases with no gene match: 4. Germline V gives CDR1 KGHSH, CDR2 LQKENI.

The gene calls are TRBV6-6 and TRBJ2-2; TRBD1 is a possible D gene (5 bases). Looked up from germline, CDR1 is MNHNY and CDR2 is SVGAGI (reference sequence). Trimming removed 5 bases from V and 6 bases from J, with 19 bases in between. The CDR3 runs to 16 residues. The CDR3 loop reads CASSQSWGEEAGELFF. The CDR3, as DNA: TGTGCCAGCAGTCAAAGCTGGGGCGAAGAAGCCGGGGAGCTGTTTTTT.

The chain joins TRBV7-2 to TRBJ2-7, with D possibly matching TRBD2 (6 bases). Germline V gene lookup returns CDR1 SGHTA and CDR2 FQGNSA. This CDR3 is 15 amino acids long. The V gene lost 5 bases and the J gene lost 0 bases, with 14 bases spanning the gap. The CDR3 protein is CASSPQRAVSYEQYF. CDR3 in DNA: TGTGCCAGCAGCCCTCAGCGGGCGGTCTCCTACGAGCAGTACTTC.

This chain uses TRBV4-1 with TRBJ2-4; possible D gene TRBD2, 5 bases. Trimming left V 2 bases short and J 1 base short, with 9 bases between. CDR3 length: 15 residues. Germline V gives CDR1 MGHRA, CDR2 YSYEKL. The CDR3 DNA reads TGCGCCAGCAGCCAACGGGAATTGGCCAAAAACATTCAGTACTTC. Amino acid sequence: CASSQRELAKNIQYF.

This chain uses TRBV5-1 with TRBJ1-6; a weak D match, TRBD1 (5 bases). The length of the CDR3 is 15 residues. Germline assignment: CDR1 SGHRS and CDR2 YFSETQ. Trimming removed 1 base at V and 6 bases at J, with 11 bases between. The CDR3 nucleotides are TGCGCCAGCAGCTTGTTAACAGGACCTAATTCACCCCTCCACTTT. Translating it yields CASSLLTGPNSPLHF.

The chain links TRBV3-1 (or the pseudogene TRBV3-2) to TRBJ2-1, with 14 bases matching TRBD2. J gave up 7 bases and V 6 bases, and 5 bases lay outside the gene matches. The CDR3 sequence is 15 residues long. Germline V lookup: CDR1 LGHDT, CDR2 YNNKEL (reference sequence). The CDR3 coding sequence is TGTGCCAGCAGACCCCGGACTAGCGGGAGGAATGAGCAGTTCTTC. Amino acid sequence: CASRPRTSGRNEQFF.